One sample yielded the 4 T cell receptor beta chains listed below, sequenced in a study of blood T cells in healthy people across ages. Next came a second PCR, run for about 6 to 12 cycles, which used a sample-barcoded 5' primer along with a J-beta primer mix. A single record per CDR3 protein comes from TCRdb applying MiXCR to the 5' RACE reads. The sample shows some 1,800,000 distinct CDR3 sequences, roughly two fifths of them seen only once. Source material: blood. The source is a human donor in good health.

This chain connects TRBV12-3 or TRBV12-4 to TRBJ2-7; D is ambiguous. The DNA matches TRBJ2-5 better at its end, which makes the J call doubtful. The CDR3 consists of 14 residues. In DNA form, the CDR3 reads TGTGCCAGCAGTCCTAGTGGGCTAGTGGAGACCCAGTACTTC. It is translated as CASSPSGLVETQYF.

The chain recombines TRBV12-3 or TRBV12-4 with TRBJ2-5, with D possibly called TRBD1 or TRBD2 (6 bases each). This CDR3 comprises 16 residues. V was trimmed by 4 bases and J by 4 bases, leaving 19 bases between them. CDR3: CASSCPGGGRAETQYF. The CDR3 bases are TGTGCCAGCAGTTGCCCCGGGGGCGGGCGAGCAGAGACCCAGTACTTC.

This clonotype was found a few times. The chain couples TRBV10-3 to TRBJ1-2, with D unresolved. Between the trimmed V and J ends, which lost 2 bases and 3 bases, there was a span of 13 bases. Germline-derived CDR1 and CDR2 are ENHRY and SYGVKD. The length of the CDR3 is 15 residues. Written as DNA, the CDR3 is TGTGCCATCAGTGAGCCCCTATCCGCGGACTATGGCTACACCTTC. Encoded protein: CAISEPLSADYGYTF.

CDR3 bases: TGTGCCAGCGCCCTACAAACAGGGAACACTGAAGCTTTCTTT. Its translation is CASALQTGNTEAFF. V usage is TRBV7-2 and J usage is TRBJ1-1; D is possibly TRBD1 (5 bases). Germline CDR1 and CDR2: SGHTA and FQGNSA. V was cut by 8 bases and J by 1 base, with 14 bases left in between. The CDR3 loop spans 14 amino acids.